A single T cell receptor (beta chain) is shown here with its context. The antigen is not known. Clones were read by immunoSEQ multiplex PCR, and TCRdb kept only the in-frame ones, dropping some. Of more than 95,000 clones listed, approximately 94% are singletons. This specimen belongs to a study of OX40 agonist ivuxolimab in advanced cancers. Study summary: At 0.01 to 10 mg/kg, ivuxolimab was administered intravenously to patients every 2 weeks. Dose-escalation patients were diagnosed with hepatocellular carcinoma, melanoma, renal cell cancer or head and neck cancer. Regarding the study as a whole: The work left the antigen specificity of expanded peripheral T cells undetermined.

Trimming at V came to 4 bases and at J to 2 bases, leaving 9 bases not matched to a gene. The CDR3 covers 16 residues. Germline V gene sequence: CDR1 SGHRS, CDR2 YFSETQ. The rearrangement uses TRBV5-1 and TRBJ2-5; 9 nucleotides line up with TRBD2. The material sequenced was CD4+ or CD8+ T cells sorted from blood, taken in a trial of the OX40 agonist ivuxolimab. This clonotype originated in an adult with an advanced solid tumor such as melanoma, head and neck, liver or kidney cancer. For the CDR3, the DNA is TGCGCCAGCAGCCAGAACAGGGCGGGGGGGCAAGAGACCCAGTACTTC. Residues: CASSQNRAGGQETQYF.